This T cell receptor (beta chain) was observed in a study of T cell repertoires in cytomegalovirus infection. The study, taken as a whole, reports: The cumulative frequency of public TCR beta families identified carriers of CMV plus the relevant HLA.

MiXCR was run by TCRdb on the reads, yielding one entry per CDR3 protein. Of 250,000 or so distinct CDR3 sequences in the sample, 17% were seen once. V shed 7 bases and J shed 4 bases, with 14 bases lying between them. The length of the CDR3 is 14 residues. The germline gives CDR1 SNHLY, CDR2 FYNNEI. This clonotype was seen repeatedly, ten times or more. Its antigen is currently unknown. The receptor was derived from a human donor in good health (CMV status not recorded). Some clones in this sample may be carry-over from other donors' samples. This rearrangement joins TRBV2 to TRBJ1-5, with D possibly being TRBD1 (6 bases). The sequencing sample was made of CD8+ T cells from PBMCs. This CDR3 is CASTGAGGNQPQHF. The CDR3 DNA sequence: TGTGCCAGCACGGGGGCAGGCGGGAATCAGCCCCAGCATTTT. The whole variable domain, filled in from reference TRBV2 and TRBJ1-5, reads EPEVTQTPSHQVTQMGQEVILRCVPISNHLYFYWYRQILGQKVEFLVSFYNNEISEKSEIFDDQFSVERPDGSNFTLKIRSTKLEDSAMYFCASTGAGGNQPQHFGDGTRLSIL.